Following are 24 T cell receptor beta chains from one sample sequenced in a study of blood T cell repertoires in COVID-19. Only in-frame clones appear in the TCRdb table, and some are missing; sequencing was by immunoSEQ multiplex PCR. In the table there are some 220,000 clones, under 85% of which are singletons. The sequencing input was peripheral blood. These receptors all come from a human donor in a cohort sampled during active COVID-19.

This chain joins TRBV25-1 and TRBJ1-4, with D maybe TRBD1 (6 bases). V was pared by 6 bases and J by 6 bases, with 11 bases between. CDR1 is MGHDK and CDR2 is SYGVNS in the germline V gene. The CDR3 extends over 13 amino acids. DNA of the CDR3: TGTGCCAGCAGACAGGGTTGGGATGAAAAACTGTTTTTT. This translates into CASRQGWDEKLFF.

This clone was counted only a few times. The chain recombines TRBV15 with TRBJ2-7; TRBD1 matches 9 bases. Losses at the gene ends were 3 bases for V and 3 bases for J; bases not matched to a gene: 6. The germline gives CDR1 LNHNV, CDR2 YYDKDF (reference sequence). The CDR3 is made up of 15 amino acids. This chain's CDR3 is CATSRGQGDYYEQYF. CDR3 coding DNA: TGTGCCACCAGCAGGGGACAGGGCGACTACTACGAGCAGTACTTC. The whole variable domain, filled in from reference TRBV15 and TRBJ2-7, reads DAMVIQNPRYQVTQFGKPVTLSCSQTLNHNVMYWYQQKSSQAPKLLFHYYDKDFNNEADTPDNFQSRRPNTSFCFLDIRSPGLGDTAMYLCATSRGQGDYYEQYFGPGTRLTVT.

The rearrangement links TRBV29-1 to TRBJ1-1; tentative D call: TRBD1 (6 bases). Germline values: CDR1 SQVTM, CDR2 ANQGSEA. The CDR3 contains 12 residues. V gave up 6 bases and J gave up 4 bases, with 12 bases separating them. CDR3 sequence: CSVLTGLTEAFF. The CDR3 DNA follows: TGCAGCGTCCTGACAGGCCTCACTGAAGCTTTCTTT.

This clone occurred once. The V gene is TRBV28, the J gene TRBJ2-1; unclear D gene. The CDR3 is 9 amino acids. From germline, CDR1 is MDHEN and CDR2 SYDVKM. V lost 10 bases to trimming and J lost 8 bases, with 6 bases between them. CDR3 protein: CATLDEQFF. CDR3 coding DNA: TGTGCCACCCTAGATGAGCAGTTCTTC.

This chain uses TRBV30 with TRBJ2-7; 8 bases match TRBD1. The germline V gene encodes CDR1 GTSNPN and CDR2 SVGIG (reference sequence). This CDR3 is built from 14 residues. With V trimmed by 2 bases and J by 7 bases, 10 bases remained unmatched. The CDR3 DNA reads TGTGCCTGGAGTCCGGGACAGGTCCTGAGTGAGCAGTACTTC. Translated: CAWSPGQVLSEQYF.

The chain uses TRBV12-3 or TRBV12-4 and TRBJ2-2, with TRBD1 as a possible D gene (5 bases). The V and J ends lost 5 bases and 8 bases respectively, with 6 bases between them. This CDR3 spans 11 amino acids. Written as DNA, the CDR3 is TGTGCCAGCAGTAACAGGGGGGAGCTGTTTTTT. This translates into CASSNRGELFF.

The CDR3 here is CASSFGSSGYTGELFF. CDR3 nucleotide sequence: TGTGCCAGCAGCTTTGGGTCGAGCGGGTATACCGGGGAGCTGTTTTTT. This chain joins TRBV7-2 and TRBJ2-2; D possibly corresponds to TRBD2 (6 bases). CDR1 and CDR2 (germline): SGHTA, FQGNSA. V lost 3 bases and J 5 bases, leaving 16 bases between the germline ends. This CDR3 has 16 amino acids.

The chain recombines TRBV19 with TRBJ1-5; unclear D gene. CDR1 LNHDA and CDR2 SQIVND come from the germline V gene (reference sequence). Trimming left V 9 bases short and J 11 bases short, with 8 bases between. The CDR3 is 9 residues long. The CDR3 reads CARISAQHF. The CDR3 nucleotides read TGTGCCAGAATATCAGCCCAGCATTTT. The full variable domain, its missing parts supplied by reference TRBV19 and TRBJ1-5, is DGGITQSPKYLFRKEGQNVTLSCEQNLNHDAMYWYRQDPGQGLRLIYYSQIVNDFQKGDIAEGYSVSREKKESFPLTVTSAQKNPTAFYLCARISAQHFGDGTRLSIL.

The chain links TRBV29-1 to TRBJ2-3; TRBD2 matches at 8 bases. V lost 7 bases, J lost 0 bases, and 6 bases stayed unmatched. Germline CDR1 SQVTM, CDR2 ANQGSEA. The CDR3 totals 14 residues. CDR3 DNA: TGCAGCGGAATAGCGGGGAGTAGCACAGATACGCAGTATTTT. The encoded protein is CSGIAGSSTDTQYF.

This sequence joins TRBV5-5 and TRBJ2-1; TRBD2 aligns across 13 bases. The CDR3 is 17 amino acids. The V and J ends lost 0 bases and 5 bases, in that order; junction bases with no gene match: 5. In germline, CDR1 is SGHKS, CDR2 YYEKEE (reference sequence). CDR3 in amino acids: CASSLGTSGSFDNEQFF. The CDR3 coding sequence is TGTGCCAGCAGCTTGGGGACTAGCGGGAGTTTTGACAATGAGCAGTTCTTC.

A few counts support this clone. V gene TRBV10-1 combines with J gene TRBJ2-7; 7 bases agree with TRBD2. Germline-derived CDR1 and CDR2 are WNHNN and SYGVQD (reference sequence). The CDR3 consists of 14 residues. J was trimmed by 7 bases and V by 6 bases; bases with no gene match: 12. The CDR3 sequence is CASRDGGTGKEQYF. Here the CDR3 DNA reads TGCGCCAGCAGGGACGGGGGGACCGGGAAGGAGCAGTACTTC.

J is TRBJ2-2 and V is TRBV6-5, with 7 bases that match TRBD2. The germline V gene has CDR1 MNHEY and CDR2 SVGAGI. With 6 bases clipped from V and 3 bases from J, the junction kept 7 bases outside the gene matches. CDR3 length: 15 residues. The CDR3 region is CASSWTSPDTGELFF. CDR3 sequence (DNA): TGTGCCAGCAGCTGGACTAGTCCTGACACCGGGGAGCTGTTTTTT.

The chain couples TRBV7-2 to TRBJ2-7, with unresolved D. Trimming stripped 3 bases from V and 3 bases from J, with 9 bases between. The CDR3 has 13 amino acids. CDR1 is SGHTA, CDR2 FQGNSA, per germline. The CDR3 loop reads CASSFSGVYEQYF. The DNA for the CDR3 is TGTGCCAGCAGCTTTTCAGGTGTCTACGAGCAGTACTTC.

In its sample, this clone was seen once. The chain combines TRBV10-3 with TRBJ2-7; the D gene is possibly TRBD2 (6 bases). The CDR3 is 13 amino acids. With 4 bases removed from V and 4 bases from J, the gap between germline ends came to 11 bases. Germline CDR1 is ENHRY and CDR2 is SYGVKD. The CDR3 bases are TGTGCCATCAGTGGCGGGGTACAATACGAGCAGTACTTC. Encoded protein: CAISGGVQYEQYF.

The chain employs TRBV18 and TRBJ2-2; D is perhaps TRBD2 (6 bases). Germline V gene data show CDR1 as KGHSH and CDR2 as LQKENI. With 1 base removed from V and 4 bases from J, the gap between germline ends came to 16 bases. There are 17 residues in the CDR3. The CDR3 DNA reads as TGTGCCAGCTCACCACTTCGTGTCGGGGGAGCCACCGGGGAGCTGTTTTTT. Protein: CASSPLRVGGATGELFF.

This clone was detected once. J is TRBJ2-7 and V is TRBV19; 12 nucleotides agree with TRBD2. V lost 6 bases to trimming and J lost 4 bases; unmatched junction nucleotides: 4. Germline-derived CDR1 and CDR2 are LNHDA and SQIVND (reference sequence). The CDR3 spans 14 residues. CDR3 loop: CASSETSGSYEQYF. As DNA, the CDR3 is TGTGCCAGTAGCGAGACTAGCGGGAGTTACGAGCAGTACTTC.

This chain uses TRBV29-1 with TRBJ1-3; D uncertain. The V gene's germline CDR1 is SQVTM and CDR2 ANQGSEA. V was clipped by 0 bases and J by 1 base, with 10 bases between them. CDR3 length: 15 amino acids. CDR3 amino acids: CSVEDPLGSGNTIYF. CDR3 bases: TGCAGCGTTGAAGATCCCCTCGGGTCTGGAAACACCATATATTTT.

The chain couples TRBV5-1 to TRBJ2-1; D remains ambiguous. CDR1 is SGHRS, CDR2 YFSETQ, per germline. The CDR3 covers 15 residues. V shed 0 bases and J shed 6 bases, with 13 bases lying between them. The CDR3 bases are TGCGCCAGCAGCTTGGGGCTACTTGGCGGCAATGAGCAGTTCTTC. Protein sequence: CASSLGLLGGNEQFF.

This clone was seen once. This rearrangement joins TRBV10-3 to TRBJ2-5; TRBD2 matches at 9 bases. The CDR3 covers 16 residues. The germline V gene encodes CDR1 ENHRY and CDR2 SYGVKD. With V trimmed by 3 bases and J by 4 bases, 9 bases remained unmatched. CDR3 nucleotide sequence: TGTGCCATCAGTGAACGCCTAGCGGGACTCGGAGAGACCCAGTACTTC. Its protein is CAISERLAGLGETQYF.

In regard to this clone: Different DNA sequences within this sample yield the same CDR3. The chain couples TRBV5-1 to TRBJ1-3, with D uncertain. V lost 4 bases to trimming and J lost 0 bases, with 8 bases between them. Germline V gene data show CDR1 as SGHRS and CDR2 as YFSETQ. The CDR3 sequence is 14 residues long. DNA for the CDR3: TGCGCCAGCAGCCCCTCCGGCTCTGGAAACACCATATATTTT. Residues: CASSPSGSGNTIYF. The full variable domain, completed using reference TRBV5-1 and TRBJ1-3, is KAGVTQTPRYLIKTRGQQVTLSCSPISGHRSVSWYQQTPGQGLQFLFEYFSETQRNKGNFPGRFSGRQFSNSRSEMNVSTLELGDSALYLCASSPSGSGNTIYFGEGSWLTVV.

The rearrangement links TRBV10-1 to TRBJ2-3; 7 positions match TRBD2. The CDR3 spans 17 residues. The V gene's germline CDR1 is WNHNN and CDR2 SYGVQD (reference sequence). The V gene end was trimmed by 0 bases and the J gene end by 4 bases; junction bases not matched to a gene: 10. The CDR3 sequence: CASSESTPSGLPDTQYF. As DNA, the CDR3 is TGCGCCAGCAGTGAGTCGACTCCCTCGGGACTACCAGATACGCAGTATTTT.

The chain employs TRBV5-1 and TRBJ2-1; TRBD2 matches at 8 bases. The CDR3 totals 15 residues. Trimming removed 0 bases from V and 7 bases from J; junction bases left unmatched: 6. Germline V gene data show CDR1 as SGHRS and CDR2 as YFSETQ. CDR3 sequence reads: CASSLAAGGWNEQFF. In DNA, the CDR3 is TGCGCCAGCAGCTTGGCGGCGGGAGGATGGAATGAGCAGTTCTTC.

On this clone itself: At one end, the junction sequence differs from germline, possibly due to a read error. This sequence joins TRBV7-8 and TRBJ2-7; 14 nucleotides match TRBD2. This CDR3 contains 12 residues. Germline V CDR1 and CDR2: SGHVS, FQNEAQ. The CDR3 protein is CASSHPGTSGSF. Written as DNA, the CDR3 is TGTGCCAGCAGCCACCCCGGGACTAGCGGGAGTTTC.

The rearrangement joins TRBV2 to TRBJ2-2; the match to TRBD1 covers 10 bases. This CDR3 has 15 amino acids. Germline V lookup: CDR1 SNHLY, CDR2 FYNNEI. V gave up 7 bases and J gave up 4 bases; unmatched junction bases: 6. CDR3 amino acids: CASKPGTGVTGELFF. The CDR3 DNA is TGTGCCAGCAAACCTGGGACAGGGGTCACCGGGGAGCTGTTTTTT.